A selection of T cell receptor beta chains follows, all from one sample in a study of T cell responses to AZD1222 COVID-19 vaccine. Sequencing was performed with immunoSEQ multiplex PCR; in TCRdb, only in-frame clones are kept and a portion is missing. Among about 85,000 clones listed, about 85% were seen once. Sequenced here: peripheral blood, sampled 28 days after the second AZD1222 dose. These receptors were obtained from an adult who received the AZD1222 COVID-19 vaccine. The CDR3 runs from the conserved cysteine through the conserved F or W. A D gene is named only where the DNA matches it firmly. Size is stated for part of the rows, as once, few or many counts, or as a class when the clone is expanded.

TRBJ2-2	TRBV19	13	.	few	TGTGCCAGTAGCGGACCATCCCTCGGGGAGCTGTTTTTT	CASSGPSLGELFF
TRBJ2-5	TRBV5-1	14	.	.	TGCGCCAGCAGCTTGGAAAGGCCTAGAGAGACCCAGTACTTC	CASSLERPRETQYF
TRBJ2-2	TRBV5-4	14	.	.	TGTGCCAGCAGCAGGCTAGGGGGTCCCGGGGAGCTGTTTTTT	CASSRLGGPGELFF
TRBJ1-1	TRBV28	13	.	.	TGTGCCAGCAGTTTGGGACGGTACACTGAAGCTTTCTTT	CASSLGRYTEAFF
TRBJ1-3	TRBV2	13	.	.	TGTGCCAGCAGCAGGAACTCTGGAAACACCATATATTTT	CASSRNSGNTIYF
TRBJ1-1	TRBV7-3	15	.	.	TGTGCCAGCAGCTTACAGTCCGGGGGCTGGACTGAAGCTTTCTTT	CASSLQSGGWTEAFF
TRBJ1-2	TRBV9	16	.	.	TGTGCCAGCAGCGTAGAGTCCAGGGGAACCAACTATGGCTACACCTTC	CASSVESRGTNYGYTF
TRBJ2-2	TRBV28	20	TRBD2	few	TGTGCCAGCAGTTTTCCTCCCCCCCCTAGCGGGGTTACGAACACCGGGGAGCTGTTTTTT	CASSFPPPPSGVTNTGELFF
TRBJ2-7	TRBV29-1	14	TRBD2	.	TGCAGCGTACTTACCCCTAGCGGGGGTAGCGAGCAGTACTTC	CSVLTPSGGSEQYF
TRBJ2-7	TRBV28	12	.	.	TGTGCCAGCGGGACGGTCTCCTACGAGCAGTACTTC	CASGTVSYEQYF
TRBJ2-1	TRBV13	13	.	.	TGTGCCAGCAGCTTTAGCGGTTACAATGAGCAGTTCTTC	CASSFSGYNEQFF
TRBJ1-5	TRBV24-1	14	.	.	TGTGCCACCAGTGATACCGGGACGAGACAGCCCCAGCATTTT	CATSDTGTRQPQHF
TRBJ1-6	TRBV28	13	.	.	TGTGCCAGCAGCAACACCCTTGATTCACCCCTCCACTTT	CASSNTLDSPLHF
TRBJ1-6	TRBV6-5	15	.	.	TGTGCCAGCAGTTACACTAATAACAGGAATTCACCCCTCCACTTT	CASSYTNNRNSPLHF
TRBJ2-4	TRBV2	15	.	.	TGTGCCAGCAGCCCGACCCCCGTAGGGGAAAACATTCAGTACTTC	CASSPTPVGENIQYF
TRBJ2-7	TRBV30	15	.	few	TGTGCCTGGAGTGTAAGGGGGACACGCTCCTACGAGCAGTACTTC	CAWSVRGTRSYEQYF
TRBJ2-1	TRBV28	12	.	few	TGTGCCAGCGGTGGACACTACAATGAGCAGTTCTTC	CASGGHYNEQFF
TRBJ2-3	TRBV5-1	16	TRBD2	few	TGCGCCAGCAGCTCCGGACTAGCGGGGAGCACAGATACGCAGTATTTT	CASSSGLAGSTDTQYF
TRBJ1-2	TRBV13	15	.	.	TGTGCCAGCAGCTTAGCCCCCAGGCTTACCTATGGCTACACCTTC	CASSLAPRLTYGYTF
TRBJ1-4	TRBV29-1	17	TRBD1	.	TGCAGCGCCTGGGGACAGGGGCCCGGAGGGGGTAGTGAAAAACTGTTTTTT	CSAWGQGPGGGSEKLFF
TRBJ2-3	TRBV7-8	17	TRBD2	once	TGTGCCAGCAGCACCCGGGGGCTAGCGGGGGTCACAGATACGCAGTATTTT	CASSTRGLAGVTDTQYF
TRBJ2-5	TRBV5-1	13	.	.	TGCGCCAGCAGCCCCCGGACGGGAGAGACCCAGTACTTC	CASSPRTGETQYF
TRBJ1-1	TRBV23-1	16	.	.	TGCGCCAGCAGTCCAAAAAGCCGGACAGTGAACACTGAAGCTTTCTTT	CASSPKSRTVNTEAFF
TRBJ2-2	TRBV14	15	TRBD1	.	TGTGCCAGCAGCCCGTGGACAGGGTACACCGGGGAGCTGTTTTTT	CASSPWTGYTGELFF
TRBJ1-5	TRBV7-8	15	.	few	TGTGCCAGCAGCTTAAGAAGGAGGGAAGGACAGCCCCAGCATTTT	CASSLRRREGQPQHF
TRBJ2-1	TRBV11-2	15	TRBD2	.	TGTGCCAGCAGCCCCTCTGGGGGGGAAAACAATGAGCAGTTCTTC	CASSPSGGENNEQFF
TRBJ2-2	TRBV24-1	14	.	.	TGTGCCACCAGTCCTTTTGTGAACACCGGGGAGCTGTTTTTT	CATSPFVNTGELFF
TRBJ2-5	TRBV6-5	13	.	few	TGTGCCAGCAGTACCCCGGGCGCCGAGACCCAGTACTTC	CASSTPGAETQYF
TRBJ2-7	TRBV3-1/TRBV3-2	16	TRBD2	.	TGTGCCAGCAGCCAAGATTCGGCGGGGGATTCCTACGAGCAGTACTTC	CASSQDSAGDSYEQYF
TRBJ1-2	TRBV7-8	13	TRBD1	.	TGTGCCAGCAGCTGGACAGGGAACTATGGCTACACCTTC	CASSWTGNYGYTF
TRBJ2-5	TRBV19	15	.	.	TGTGCCAGTAGTCCCCGGGACCGGGCTAAAGAGACCCAGTACTTC	CASSPRDRAKETQYF
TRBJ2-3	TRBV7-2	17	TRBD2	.	TGTGCCAGCAGCTTAGCGAAGGCGGGGGGGTCGACAGATACGCAGTATTTT	CASSLAKAGGSTDTQYF
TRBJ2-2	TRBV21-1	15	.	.	TGTGCCAGCAGCCTCGAGGGAGGTAACACCGGGGAGCTGTTTTTT	CASSLEGGNTGELFF
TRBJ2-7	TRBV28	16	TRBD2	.	TGTGCCAGCAGTTTGAACTCGGGACTAGCAGTCTACGAGCAGTACTTC	CASSLNSGLAVYEQYF
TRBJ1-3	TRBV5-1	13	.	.	TGCGCCAGCAGCTTGGTCCCCACAAACACCATATATTTT	CASSLVPTNTIYF
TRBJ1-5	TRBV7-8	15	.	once	TGTGCCAGCAGCCGAGACAGTTCGAGAAATCAGCCCCAGCATTTT	CASSRDSSRNQPQHF
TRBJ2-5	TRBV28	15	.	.	TGTGCCAGCACGGGTAGGGTCATACCGCAAGAGACCCAGTACTTC	CASTGRVIPQETQYF
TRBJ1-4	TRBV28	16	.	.	TGTGCCAGCAGCTCCCATCCTGGGGTGGGAGGAGAAAAACTGTTTTTT	CASSSHPGVGGEKLFF
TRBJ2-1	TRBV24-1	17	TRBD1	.	TGTGCCACCAGTGATGGGGCTTGGACAGGGGTGTACAATGAGCAGTTCTTC	CATSDGAWTGVYNEQFF
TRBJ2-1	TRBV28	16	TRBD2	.	TGTGCCAGCAGACGAAGCGGGGTACACTCCTACAATGAGCAGTTCTTC	CASRRSGVHSYNEQFF
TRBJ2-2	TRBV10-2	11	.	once	TGCGCCAGCTTGGGGGCCGGGGAGCTGTTTTTT	CASLGAGELFF
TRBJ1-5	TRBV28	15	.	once	TGTGCCAGCAGTTTGGTCAGGTCCTTAAATCAGCCCCAGCATTTT	CASSLVRSLNQPQHF
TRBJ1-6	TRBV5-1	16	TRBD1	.	TGCGCCAGCAGCGCTGACAGGGGAACGATGAATTCACCCCTCCACTTT	CASSADRGTMNSPLHF
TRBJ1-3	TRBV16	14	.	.	TGTGCCAGCAGCCAATCAGCCTCTGGAAACACCATATATTTT	CASSQSASGNTIYF
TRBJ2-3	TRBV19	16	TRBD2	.	TGTGCCAGTAGCAAAAGGACTAGCGGGGAAGGAGATACGCAGTATTTT	CASSKRTSGEGDTQYF
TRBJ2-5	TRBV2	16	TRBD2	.	TGTGCCAGCAGTGAGCTACTAGCGGGGGGGCGAGAGACCCAGTACTTC	CASSELLAGGRETQYF
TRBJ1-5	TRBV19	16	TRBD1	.	TGTGCCAGTAGTATAGACTACGGGGCAGGGGGACAGCCCCAGCATTTT	CASSIDYGAGGQPQHF
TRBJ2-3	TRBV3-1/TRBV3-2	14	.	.	TGTGCCAGCAGCTTCGTTGTCATGCAAGATACGCAGTATTTT	CASSFVVMQDTQYF
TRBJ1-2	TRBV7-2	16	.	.	TGTGCCAGCAGCTTAGGGCGAGGGGGGCAGGGGTATGGCTACACCTTC	CASSLGRGGQGYGYTF
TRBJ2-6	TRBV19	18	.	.	TGTGCCAGTAGTATCGGGGCAGGCCATGTCTCTGGGGCCAACGTCCTGACTTTC	CASSIGAGHVSGANVLTF
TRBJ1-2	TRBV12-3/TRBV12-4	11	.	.	TGTGCCAGCAGCTCCTCCTATGGCTACACCTTC	CASSSSYGYTF